This is a list of T cell receptor beta chains from one sample in a study of cytomegalovirus exposure and HLA in healthy donors. Here immunoSEQ multiplex PCR was the method, and the copy in TCRdb shows in-frame clones only, minus some. Of around 170,000 clones listed, roughly 80% are singletons. The sample consisted of PBMCs. The source is a middle-aged man in good health and CMV-seropositive. CDR3s include the opening cysteine and the closing phenylalanine or tryptophan. D genes are given only for firm matches. Expanded clones get a size class; other rows say once, few or many, or leave the size out.

d_call | j_call | clone_size | v_call | cdr3_nt | cdr3_aa
TRBD2 | TRBJ2-7 | - | TRBV7-9 | TGTGCCAGCAGCGAAGGGACTAGCGGAACCTACGAGCAGTACTTC | CASSEGTSGTYEQYF
- | TRBJ1-3 | - | TRBV10-3 | TGTGCCATCAGTGAGCCACAGGGCTCTGGAAACACCATATATTTT | CAISEPQGSGNTIYF
- | TRBJ1-2 | - | TRBV5-6 | TGTGCCAGCAGCCCAGGGACAAGGGCCCCTTATAACTATGGCTACACCTTC | CASSPGTRAPYNYGYTF
- | TRBJ1-4 | - | TRBV28 | TGTGCCAGCAGTCGAGGGGACATTAATGAAAAACTGTTTTTT | CASSRGDINEKLFF
- | TRBJ2-3 | - | TRBV28 | TGTGCCAGCAGTTTAGCAGGGGAGACAGATACGCAGTATTTT | CASSLAGETDTQYF
TRBD2 | TRBJ2-5 | - | TRBV7-6 | TGTGCCAGCTCCTCCGAAAGGGCGGGGGAAACCCAGTACTTC | CASSSERAGETQYF
TRBD2 | TRBJ2-3 | - | TRBV7-2 | TGTGCCAGCAGCTTTTTACAGGCTAGCGGGGGGAGCACAGATACGCAGTATTTT | CASSFLQASGGSTDTQYF
TRBD1 | TRBJ2-3 | - | TRBV28 | TGTGCCAGCCAGGGACAGGGTGGGCACACAGATACGCAGTATTTT | CASQGQGGHTDTQYF
TRBD1 | TRBJ1-2 | - | TRBV28 | TGTGCCAGCAGTCACAGGGGGCTTAGGAGGGATGGCTACACCTTC | CASSHRGLRRDGYTF
- | TRBJ1-2 | - | TRBV6-1 | TGTGCCAGCAGTGTTCAGGGCGCCTATGGCTACACCTTC | CASSVQGAYGYTF
- | TRBJ1-1 | - | TRBV6-5 | TGTGCCAGCAGCCGGGGGTCGCCCCTGAACACTGAAGCTTTCTTT | CASSRGSPLNTEAFF
- | TRBJ2-7 | - | TRBV10-2 | TGCGCCTGTCAGGGAACCTACGAGCAGTACTTC | CACQGTYEQYF
TRBD2 | TRBJ2-1 | - | TRBV7-7 | TGTGCTAGCAGCTCGGGACTAGCGGGGGCCAATGAGCAGTTCTTC | CASSSGLAGANEQFF
- | TRBJ2-4 | once | TRBV7-2 | TGTGCCAGCAGCTTAATCCTCCGGGGGATGGGGGCCAAAAACATTCAGTACTTC | CASSLILRGMGAKNIQYF
- | TRBJ1-5 | - | TRBV4-2 | TGTGCCAGCAGCCAGACGGGAGGTGGCAATCAGCCCCAGCATTTT | CASSQTGGGNQPQHF
TRBD1 | TRBJ1-2 | - | TRBV7-9 | TGTGCCAGCAGTCGGGGACAGGGTGGGTCCGGCTACACCTTC | CASSRGQGGSGYTF
- | TRBJ2-7 | - | TRBV29-1 | TGCAGCGTTGGGCAGGGTTCGACCTACGAGCAGTACTTC | CSVGQGSTYEQYF
- | TRBJ2-3 | - | TRBV2 | TGTGCCAGCAGTCCCCAGTTCACCCCAGATACGCAGTATTTT | CASSPQFTPDTQYF
- | TRBJ2-1 | - | TRBV19 | TGTGCCAGTACCCTATTCCCTAGCGTCTCCTACAATGAGCAGTTCTTC | CASTLFPSVSYNEQFF
- | TRBJ1-4 | - | TRBV4-3 | TGCGCCAGCAGCCAATATGGGAGGGCAGCGAGTAATGAAAAACTGTTTTTT | CASSQYGRAASNEKLFF
TRBD1 | TRBJ2-7 | - | TRBV5-4 | TGTGCCAGCAGCTTAAGATCGACAGGGCCCTTACCGGAGCAGTACTTC | CASSLRSTGPLPEQYF
TRBD1 | TRBJ2-3 | - | TRBV4-2 | TGTGCCAGCAGCCGCAGGGGGAGTAGCACAGATACGCAGTATTTT | CASSRRGSSTDTQYF
- | TRBJ2-7 | - | TRBV7-9 | TGTGCCAGCAGCCCTAGTATTACCTACGAGCAGTACTTC | CASSPSITYEQYF
- | TRBJ1-1 | - | TRBV9 | TGTGCCAGCAGTTTAGGAGGACAGTTGAACACTGAAGCTTTCTTT | CASSLGGQLNTEAFF
- | TRBJ2-5 | - | TRBV6-5 | TGTGCCAGCAGACGAGGACAACAAGAGACCCAGTACTTC | CASRRGQQETQYF
TRBD1 | TRBJ2-7 | - | TRBV19 | TGTGCCAGTAGTCCCCGGACAGGCTCCTACGAGCAGTACTTC | CASSPRTGSYEQYF
TRBD1 | TRBJ1-6 | - | TRBV11-2 | TGTGCCAGCACTACAGGGGGCCAATATAATTCACCCCTCCACTTT | CASTTGGQYNSPLHF
TRBD2 | TRBJ2-5 | - | TRBV11-2 | TGTGCCAGCAGCGCGACCTGGAGCGGGGGGGCGGAGACCCAGTACTTC | CASSATWSGGAETQYF
- | TRBJ2-4 | - | TRBV4-3 | TGCGCCAGCAGCCAAGAGGGTCCGGGGAAAAACATTCAGTACTTC | CASSQEGPGKNIQYF
TRBD1 | TRBJ1-1 | - | TRBV13 | TGTGCCAGCAGCTTAGTCCCAGGGGGGCCAGAAGTTTCGGTCGCTGAAGCTTTCTTT | CASSLVPGGPEVSVAEAFF
TRBD1 | TRBJ1-5 | - | TRBV19 | TGTGCCAGTACCCCTATCGACAGGGGAAATCAGCCCCAGCATTTT | CASTPIDRGNQPQHF
TRBD2 | TRBJ2-1 | - | TRBV4-3 | TGCGCCAGCAGCCAAGATCGTTCGGGACTAGCGGGGGGGCAGTTCTTC | CASSQDRSGLAGGQFF
- | TRBJ1-2 | once | TRBV27 | TGTGCCAGCAGTTTATACGGCCAGGGCTATGGCTACACCTTC | CASSLYGQGYGYTF
- | TRBJ1-3 | - | TRBV28 | TGTGCCAGCGCGGGAAACACCATATATTTT | CASAGNTIYF
- | TRBJ2-3 | - | TRBV5-8 | TGTGCCAGCAGCTTGATGGTAGGGGCCGGAGATACGCAGTATTTT | CASSLMVGAGDTQYF
- | TRBJ1-2 | - | TRBV2 | TGTGCCAGCAGTGAGGGACAAGGGACGGGCTACACCTTC | CASSEGQGTGYTF
TRBD1 | TRBJ1-4 | - | TRBV28 | TGTGCCAGCAGTTTCCAGGGGGCGGGGGAAAAACTGTTTTTT | CASSFQGAGEKLFF
TRBD2 | TRBJ2-3 | - | TRBV10-3 | TGTGCCATTCAAAGCGGGGGGATAGTGACAGATACGCAGTATTTT | CAIQSGGIVTDTQYF
TRBD1 | TRBJ2-7 | - | TRBV13 | TGTGCCAGCAGCTTAGGTTTTCAGGGGGCGATCTACGAGCAGTACTTC | CASSLGFQGAIYEQYF
- | TRBJ2-5 | - | TRBV5-1 | TGCGCCAGCAGCTTGTCTGTAATTGCAGGGGCGGAAGAGACCCAGTACTTC | CASSLSVIAGAEETQYF
TRBD1 | TRBJ1-1 | - | TRBV9 | TGTGCCAGCAGCGTCAGGGGGCGAGATGCCGAAGCTTTCTTT | CASSVRGRDAEAFF
- | TRBJ2-3 | - | TRBV19 | TGTGCCAGTAGTATAGCTGGTTTTCAGGTGGATACGCAGTATTTT | CASSIAGFQVDTQYF
TRBD1 | TRBJ1-3 | - | TRBV27 | TGTGCCAGCAGTTTACCCCCCCGGGACAGGGGTTACACCATATATTTT | CASSLPPRDRGYTIYF
TRBD2 | TRBJ2-3 | - | TRBV6-5 | TGTGCCAGCAGTGACGGGAGGACAGATACGCAGTATTTT | CASSDGRTDTQYF
- | TRBJ2-7 | - | TRBV5-4 | TGTGCCAGCAGCCCAACCCTCGACAGCTACGAGCAGTACTTC | CASSPTLDSYEQYF
TRBD1 | TRBJ1-1 | - | TRBV30 | TGTGCCTGGAGGGGGGACAGGGCTAACACTGAAGCTTTCTTT | CAWRGDRANTEAFF
- | TRBJ2-7 | - | TRBV28 | TGTGCCAGCATTAGGGGGGGCTCCTACGAGCAGTACTTC | CASIRGGSYEQYF
- | TRBJ1-1 | few | TRBV2 | TGTGCCAGCAGACAGGGAGAGATGAACACTGAAGCTTTCTTT | CASRQGEMNTEAFF
TRBD2 | TRBJ2-7 | - | TRBV7-2 | TGTGCCAGCAGCTCCGCGGGAGGGGGGTCCTACGAGCAGTACTTC | CASSSAGGGSYEQYF
TRBD2 | TRBJ2-3 | - | TRBV6-1 | TGTGCCAGCAGTGAAATGGTAGCGGGGGGGCCAGGCGGCACAGATACGCAGTATTTT | CASSEMVAGGPGGTDTQYF
- | TRBJ1-5 | - | TRBV19 | TGTGCCAGTAGTATTCCCACGACAAGTAGCAATCAGCCCCAGCATTTT | CASSIPTTSSNQPQHF
- | TRBJ1-6 | - | TRBV5-1 | TGCGCCAGCAGCCTCCTAAATCTCCAGGGCAATTCACCCCTCCACTTT | CASSLLNLQGNSPLHF
- | TRBJ1-1 | - | TRBV7-3 | TGTGCCAGCGCGCGTTGGGGGGGCATGAACACTGAAGCTTTCTTT | CASARWGGMNTEAFF
- | TRBJ2-3 | - | TRBV10-1 | TGCGCCAGCAGGCCCAGGTACGACAGGGGAGGGGGTCACACAGATACGCAGTATTTT | CASRPRYDRGGGHTDTQYF
- | TRBJ2-7 | - | TRBV5-6 | TGTGCCAGCAGCCCGTTGCAGGGCTTCGAGCAGTACTTC | CASSPLQGFEQYF
- | TRBJ2-7 | - | TRBV15 | TGTGCCACCAGCAGAGAAGGGGACTCCTACGAGCAGTACTTC | CATSREGDSYEQYF
TRBD1 | TRBJ2-7 | - | TRBV11-2 | TGTGCCAGCAGCCGTACAACTGCGGGACAGGGGGTTTCAGCCTACGAGCAGTACTTC | CASSRTTAGQGVSAYEQYF
- | TRBJ1-2 | - | TRBV7-2 | TGTGCCAGCAGCTTAACAAGCGCTAACTATGGCTACACCTTC | CASSLTSANYGYTF